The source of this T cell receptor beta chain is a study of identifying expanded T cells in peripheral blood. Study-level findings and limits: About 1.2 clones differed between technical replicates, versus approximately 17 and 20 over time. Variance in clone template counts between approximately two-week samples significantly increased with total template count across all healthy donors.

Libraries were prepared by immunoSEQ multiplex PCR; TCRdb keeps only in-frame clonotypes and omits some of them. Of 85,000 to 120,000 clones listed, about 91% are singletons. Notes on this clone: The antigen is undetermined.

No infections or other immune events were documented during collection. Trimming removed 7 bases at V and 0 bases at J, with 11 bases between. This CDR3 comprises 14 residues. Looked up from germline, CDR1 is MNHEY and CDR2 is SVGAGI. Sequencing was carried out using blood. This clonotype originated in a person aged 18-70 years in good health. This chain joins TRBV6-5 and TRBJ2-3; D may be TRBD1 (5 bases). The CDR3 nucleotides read TGTGCCAGCATCGTGGCAGGGAGCACAGATACGCAGTATTTT. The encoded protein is CASIVAGSTDTQYF.